The 10 T cell receptor beta chains below come from one sample, sequenced in a study of T cells expressing NK-cell markers (TCRdb year 2020). The library was generated by 5' RACE. Sequencing used an Illumina HiSeq 2000. Reprocessed by TCRdb, the reads give a single entry per CDR3 protein sequence, without DNA. Per the sample table, the count is 350,000 to 400,000 distinct CDR3 sequences. Clones ranked in the top ten supply around 11% of the sample. Sample: blood T cells: a sorted CD56 or NKG2C T cell subset, CD4+ or CD8+ T cells, or bulk PBMC T cells (not recorded which). These receptor sequences come from a woman between 50 and 59 years old in good health. Donor details come from another sample of the same person, matched by shared clones.

The chain recombines TRBV12-3 or TRBV12-4 with TRBJ2-3; there is no DNA to check the TCRdb D call of TRBD1. This CDR3 is 16 amino acids long. The CDR3 sequence is CASNEDLVWGPDTQYF.

The chain joins TRBV5-1 to TRBJ2-1; the TCRdb call, TRBD2, lacks DNA for checking. Germline CDR1 and CDR2: SGHRS and YFSETQ. The CDR3 has 15 amino acids. CDR3 amino acids: CASRKGEAPMDEQFF.

The V and J genes are TRBV20-1 and TRBJ2-1; TCRdb picks TRBD2, but there is no DNA to check that call. CDR1 is DFQATT and CDR2 is SNEGSKA in the germline V gene (reference sequence). This CDR3 comprises 21 residues. This chain's CDR3 is CSARATLAGGGGNRWDNEQFF.

The chain joins TRBV7-9 to TRBJ2-1; TCRdb lists TRBD2, though no DNA is available to test this call. The CDR3 is 14 residues long. Germline lookup yields CDR1 SEHNR and CDR2 FQNEAQ (reference sequence). CDR3 sequence: CASSPAGVNNEQFF.

J is TRBJ2-2 and V is TRBV3-1; TCRdb proposes TRBD2, but this gene call is untestable without DNA. This CDR3 is built from 20 residues. Germline lookup yields CDR1 LGHDT and CDR2 YNNKEL (reference sequence). This CDR3 reads CASSHRTTLPPPGYTGELFF.

This chain connects TRBV10-2 to TRBJ2-5; no DNA is available, so the TRBD2 call from TCRdb remains unchecked. Germline-derived CDR1 and CDR2 are WSHSY and SAAADI. The CDR3 has 16 residues. The CDR3 reads CASKRGLAGGQETQYF.

The chain's CDR3 is CSVEPGSTDTQYF. The gene calls are TRBV29-1 and TRBJ2-3; lacking DNA, the TRBD1 call made by TCRdb goes unchecked. The length of the CDR3 is 13 residues. CDR1 and CDR2 (germline): SQVTM, ANQGSEA.

The rearrangement links TRBV11-2 to TRBJ2-3; the D call of TRBD2 rests on TCRdb alone, since no DNA is present to check it. This CDR3 is 16 amino acids long. CDR1 SGHAT and CDR2 FQNNGV come from the germline V gene. CDR3 loop: CASSLGWRETTDTQYF.

V is TRBV5-1 and J is TRBJ2-2. Looked up from germline, CDR1 is SGHRS and CDR2 is YFSETQ. The CDR3 contains 15 residues. This CDR3 reads CASSLGKQNTGELFF.

V usage is TRBV6-6 and J usage is TRBJ1-2. Germline CDR1 and CDR2: MNHNY and SVGAGI (reference sequence). This CDR3 is built from 13 residues. The CDR3 loop is CASSYDVSYGYTF.